This T cell receptor beta chain derives from a study of vaccination and CD4 T cells after COVID-19. Study summary: Taking of post-vaccine samples occurred a median around 72 days after dose two (range 14 to 241). From HCoV-229E, HCoV-OC43, HCoV-NL63 and SARS-CoV-2, overlapping spike peptides were used to stimulate the cells.

This clonotype was observed a handful of times. Its matching antigen is unknown. Stated treatment: approximately 10-day PBMC culture with coronavirus spike peptide pools or control peptides (ViraFEST assay). V was clipped by 8 bases and J by 0 bases, with 16 bases between them. This CDR3 is 15 amino acids long. From germline, CDR1 is LNHDA and CDR2 SQIVND (reference sequence). The Oncomine TCR Beta short-read assay generated sequence data from the DNA of cultured CD4+ T cells. Genomic DNA was isolated from CD4+ T cells that had been cultured. TCRdb re-called the PCR reads through MiXCR, storing one row per CDR3 protein. The sample includes 20,000 to 25,000 distinct CDR3 sequences, around two fifths of them seen just once.

The source of this sequence is a human donor who had recovered from COVID-19. This specimen consisted of CD4+ T cells from blood, cultured in vitro, obtained before SARS-CoV-2 vaccination. The chain joins TRBV19 to TRBJ1-1; a weak D match, TRBD1 (6 bases). The CDR3 loop is CASGETGSMNTEAFF. CDR3 in DNA: TGTGCCAGTGGAGAAACAGGGTCTATGAACACTGAAGCTTTCTTT.